This T cell receptor beta chain was recorded in a study of blood T cell repertoires in COVID-19. This table comes from immunoSEQ multiplex PCR, and its TCRdb copy is limited to in-frame clones, with some not included. The profile shows 100,000 to 150,000 clones, about 85% of them singletons. V dropped 8 bases and J dropped 3 bases, with 8 bases sitting between them. CDR1 is MNHNY and CDR2 is SVGAGI in the germline V gene (reference sequence). The CDR3 has 13 residues. The TCR was taken from a woman aged 80 or over with COVID-19, enrolled during active disease. The V and J genes are TRBV6-6 and TRBJ1-6; D gene ambiguous. The sample comprised peripheral blood. CDR3 loop: CASANGYNSPLHF. The CDR3 nucleotides read TGTGCCAGCGCGAACGGCTATAATTCACCCCTCCACTTT.